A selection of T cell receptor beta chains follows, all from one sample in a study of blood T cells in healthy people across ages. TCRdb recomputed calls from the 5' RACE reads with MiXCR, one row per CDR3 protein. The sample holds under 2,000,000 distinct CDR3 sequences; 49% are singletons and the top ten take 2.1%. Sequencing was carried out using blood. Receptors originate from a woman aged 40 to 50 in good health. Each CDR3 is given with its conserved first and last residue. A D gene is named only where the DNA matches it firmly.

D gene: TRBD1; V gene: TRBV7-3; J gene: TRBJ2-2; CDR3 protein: CASSLTAGTGPGELFF
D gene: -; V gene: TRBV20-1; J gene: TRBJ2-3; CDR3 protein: CSARGPPDTQYF
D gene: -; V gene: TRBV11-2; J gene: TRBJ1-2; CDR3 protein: CASSLGRQVGDYGYTF
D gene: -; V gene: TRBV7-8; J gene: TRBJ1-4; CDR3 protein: CASSLLAQVEKLFF
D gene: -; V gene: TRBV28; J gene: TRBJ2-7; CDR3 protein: CAGSPLIFYEQYF
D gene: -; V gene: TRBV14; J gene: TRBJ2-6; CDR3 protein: CASSQDLRISGANVLTF
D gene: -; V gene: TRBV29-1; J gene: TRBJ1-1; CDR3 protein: CSVTLGTEAFF
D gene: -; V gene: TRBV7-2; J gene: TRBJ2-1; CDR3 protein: CASSFRSDNEQFF
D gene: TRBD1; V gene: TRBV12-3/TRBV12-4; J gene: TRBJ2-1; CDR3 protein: CASSSFPGQINNEQFF
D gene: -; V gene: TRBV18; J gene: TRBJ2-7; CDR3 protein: CASSPQRGIHSYEQYF
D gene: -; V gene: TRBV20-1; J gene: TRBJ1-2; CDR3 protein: CSARVTHGYTF
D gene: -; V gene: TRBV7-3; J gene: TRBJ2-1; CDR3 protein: CASSLTGGEQFF
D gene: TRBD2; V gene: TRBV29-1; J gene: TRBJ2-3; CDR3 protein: CSVEDPRRATLAGGPTDTQYF
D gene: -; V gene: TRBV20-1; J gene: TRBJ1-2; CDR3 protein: CSAGDLGYTF
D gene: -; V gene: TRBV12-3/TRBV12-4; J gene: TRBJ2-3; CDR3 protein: CASNPMGGTDTQYF
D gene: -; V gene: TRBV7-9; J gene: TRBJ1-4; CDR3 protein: CASSSERNEKLFF
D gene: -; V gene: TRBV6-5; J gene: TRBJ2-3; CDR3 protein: CASSFLRGLSTDTQYF
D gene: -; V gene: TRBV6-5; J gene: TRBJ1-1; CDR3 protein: CASSYPTTGLTEAFF
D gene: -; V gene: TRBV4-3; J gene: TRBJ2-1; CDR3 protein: CASSPGSGPYNEQFF
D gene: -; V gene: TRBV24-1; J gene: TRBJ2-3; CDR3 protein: CAIGGVLTDTQYF
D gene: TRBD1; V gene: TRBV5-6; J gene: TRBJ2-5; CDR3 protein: CASSLTGTPEQYF
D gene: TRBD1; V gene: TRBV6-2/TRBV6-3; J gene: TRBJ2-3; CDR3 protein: CASRKQGSSTDTQYF
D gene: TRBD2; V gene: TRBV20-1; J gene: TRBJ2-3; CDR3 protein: CSARRSGGRTDTQYF
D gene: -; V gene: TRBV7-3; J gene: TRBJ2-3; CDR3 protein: CASGGLGEDTQYF
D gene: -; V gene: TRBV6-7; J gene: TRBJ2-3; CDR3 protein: CASSYSGNSSTDTQYF
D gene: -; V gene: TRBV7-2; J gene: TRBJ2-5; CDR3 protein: CASSLAAGETQYF
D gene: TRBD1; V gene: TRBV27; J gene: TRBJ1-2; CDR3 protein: CASRDRGDYGNYGYTF
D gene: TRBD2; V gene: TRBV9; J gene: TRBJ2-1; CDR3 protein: CASSPASGGYNEQFF
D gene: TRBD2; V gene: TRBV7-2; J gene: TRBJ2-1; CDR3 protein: CASSLEATGGPYNEQFF
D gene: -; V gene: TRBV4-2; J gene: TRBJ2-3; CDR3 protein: CASSQEDSRGPDTQYF
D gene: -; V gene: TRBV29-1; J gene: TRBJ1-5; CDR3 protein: CSVEQGNGQPQHF
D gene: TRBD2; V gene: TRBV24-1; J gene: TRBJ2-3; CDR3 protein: CATSDPLAGGPDTQYF
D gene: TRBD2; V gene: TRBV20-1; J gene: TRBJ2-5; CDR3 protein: CSGVSGGPRETQYF